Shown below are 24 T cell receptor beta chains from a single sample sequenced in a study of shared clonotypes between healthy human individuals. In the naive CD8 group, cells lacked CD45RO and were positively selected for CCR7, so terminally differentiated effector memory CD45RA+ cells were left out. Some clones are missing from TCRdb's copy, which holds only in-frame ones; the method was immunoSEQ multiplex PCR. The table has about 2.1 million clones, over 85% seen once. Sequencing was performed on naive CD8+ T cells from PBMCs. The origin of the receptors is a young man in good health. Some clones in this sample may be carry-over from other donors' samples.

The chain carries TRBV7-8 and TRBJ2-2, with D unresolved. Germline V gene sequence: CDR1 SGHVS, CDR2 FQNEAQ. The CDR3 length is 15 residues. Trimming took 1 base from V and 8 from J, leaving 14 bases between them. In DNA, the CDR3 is TGTGCCAGCAGCTTAGTGCTACTCCCGACGGGGGAGCTGTTTTTT. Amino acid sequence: CASSLVLLPTGELFF.

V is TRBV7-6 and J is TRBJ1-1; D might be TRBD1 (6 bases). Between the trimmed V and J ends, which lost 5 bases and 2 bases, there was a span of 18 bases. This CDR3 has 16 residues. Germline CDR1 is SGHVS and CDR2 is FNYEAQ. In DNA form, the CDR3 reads TGTGCCAGCAGCGCTGGGGGAGGGGGGATCAACACTGAAGCTTTCTTT. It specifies CASSAGGGGINTEAFF. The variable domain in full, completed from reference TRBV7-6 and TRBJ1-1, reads GAGVSQSPRYKVTKRGQDVALRCDPISGHVSLYWYRQALGQGPEFLTYFNYEAQQDKSGLPNDRFSAERPEGSISTLTIQRTEQRDSAMYRCASSAGGGGINTEAFFGQGTRLTVV.

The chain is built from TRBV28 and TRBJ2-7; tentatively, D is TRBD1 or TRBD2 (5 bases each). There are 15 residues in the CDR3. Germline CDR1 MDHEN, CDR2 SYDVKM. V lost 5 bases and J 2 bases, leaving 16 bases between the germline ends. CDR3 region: CASSGVTPGPYEQYF. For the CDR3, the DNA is TGTGCCAGCAGTGGCGTCACCCCGGGACCCTACGAGCAGTACTTC.

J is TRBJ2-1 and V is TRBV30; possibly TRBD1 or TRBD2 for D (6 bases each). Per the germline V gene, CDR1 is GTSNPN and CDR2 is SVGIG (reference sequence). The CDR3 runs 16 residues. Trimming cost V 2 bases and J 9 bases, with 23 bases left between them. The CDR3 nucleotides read TGTGCCTGGAGTCGGAAGGAGGGACAAGGCGGAATTGAGCAGTTCTTC. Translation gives CAWSRKEGQGGIEQFF.

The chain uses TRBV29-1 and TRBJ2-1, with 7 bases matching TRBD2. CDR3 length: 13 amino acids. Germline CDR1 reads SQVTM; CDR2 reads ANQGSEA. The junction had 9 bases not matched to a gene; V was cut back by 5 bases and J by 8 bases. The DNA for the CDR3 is TGCAGCGTTCTTGGCGGGAGTGGGTATGAGCAGTTCTTC. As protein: CSVLGGSGYEQFF.

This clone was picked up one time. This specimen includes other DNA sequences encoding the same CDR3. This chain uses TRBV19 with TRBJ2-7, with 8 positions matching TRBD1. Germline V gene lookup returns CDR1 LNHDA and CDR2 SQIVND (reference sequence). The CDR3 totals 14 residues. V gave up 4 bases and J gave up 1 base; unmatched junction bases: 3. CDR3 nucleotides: TGTGCCAGTAGTAAGGACAGGGATTCCTACGAGCAGTACTTC. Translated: CASSKDRDSYEQYF.

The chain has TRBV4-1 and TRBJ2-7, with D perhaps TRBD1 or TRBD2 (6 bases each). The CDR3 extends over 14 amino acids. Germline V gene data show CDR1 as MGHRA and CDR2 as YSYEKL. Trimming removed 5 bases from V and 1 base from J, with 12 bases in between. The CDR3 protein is CASSGGQGSYEQYF. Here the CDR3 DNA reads TGCGCCAGCAGCGGGGGGCAGGGATCCTACGAGCAGTACTTC.

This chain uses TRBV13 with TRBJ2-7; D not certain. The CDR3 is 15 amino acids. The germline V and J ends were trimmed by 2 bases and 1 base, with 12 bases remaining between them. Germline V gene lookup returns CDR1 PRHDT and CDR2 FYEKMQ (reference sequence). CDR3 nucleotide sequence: TGTGCCAGCAGCTTATCGGGTGTCTTATCCTACGAGCAGTACTTC. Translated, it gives CASSLSGVLSYEQYF.

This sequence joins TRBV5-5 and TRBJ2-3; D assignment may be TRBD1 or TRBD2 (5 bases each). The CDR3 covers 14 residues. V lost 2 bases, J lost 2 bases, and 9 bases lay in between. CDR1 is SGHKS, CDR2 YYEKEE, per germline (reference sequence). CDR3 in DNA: TGTGCCAGCAGCTTCGAGGGGATCACAGATACGCAGTATTTT. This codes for CASSFEGITDTQYF.

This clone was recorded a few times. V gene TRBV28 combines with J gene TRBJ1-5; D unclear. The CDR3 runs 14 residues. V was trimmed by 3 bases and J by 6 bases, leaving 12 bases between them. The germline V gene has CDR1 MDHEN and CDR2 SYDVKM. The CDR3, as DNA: TGTGCCAGCAGTTTTCGCCACCGAGGTCAGCCCCAGCATTTT. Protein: CASSFRHRGQPQHF. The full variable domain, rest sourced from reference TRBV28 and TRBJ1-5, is DVKVTQSSRYLVKRTGEKVFLECVQDMDHENMFWYRQDPGLGLRLIYFSYDVKMKEKGDIPEGYSVSREKKERFSLILESASTNQTSMYLCASSFRHRGQPQHFGDGTRLSIL.

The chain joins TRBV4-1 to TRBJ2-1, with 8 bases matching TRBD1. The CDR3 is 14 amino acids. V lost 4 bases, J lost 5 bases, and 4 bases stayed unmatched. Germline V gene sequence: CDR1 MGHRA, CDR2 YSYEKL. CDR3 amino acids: CASSPRDRHNEQFF. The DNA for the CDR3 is TGCGCCAGCAGCCCACGGGACAGGCACAATGAGCAGTTCTTC.

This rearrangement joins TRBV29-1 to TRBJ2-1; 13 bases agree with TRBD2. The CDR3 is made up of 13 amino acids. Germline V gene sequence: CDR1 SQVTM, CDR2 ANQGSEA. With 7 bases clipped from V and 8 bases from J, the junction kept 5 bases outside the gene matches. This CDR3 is CSGTSGREYEQFF. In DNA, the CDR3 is TGCAGCGGGACTAGCGGGAGAGAGTATGAGCAGTTCTTC.

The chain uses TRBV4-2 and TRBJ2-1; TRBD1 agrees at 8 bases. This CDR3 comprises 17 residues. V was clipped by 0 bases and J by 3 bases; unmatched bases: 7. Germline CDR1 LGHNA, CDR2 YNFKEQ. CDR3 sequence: CASSQERNRGFYNEQFF. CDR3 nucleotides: TGTGCCAGCAGCCAAGAGAGGAACAGGGGGTTCTACAATGAGCAGTTCTTC.

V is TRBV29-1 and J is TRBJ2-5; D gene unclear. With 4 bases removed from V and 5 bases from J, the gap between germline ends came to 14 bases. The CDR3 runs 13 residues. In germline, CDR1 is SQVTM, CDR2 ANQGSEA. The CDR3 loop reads CSVVDPTGETQYF. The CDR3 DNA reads TGCAGCGTTGTGGATCCCACCGGGGAGACCCAGTACTTC.

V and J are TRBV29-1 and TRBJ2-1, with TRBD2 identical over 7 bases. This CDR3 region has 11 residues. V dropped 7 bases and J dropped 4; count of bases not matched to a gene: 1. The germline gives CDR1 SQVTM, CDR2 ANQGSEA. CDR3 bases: TGCAGCGGCGGGAGATACAATGAGCAGTTCTTC. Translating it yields CSGGRYNEQFF.

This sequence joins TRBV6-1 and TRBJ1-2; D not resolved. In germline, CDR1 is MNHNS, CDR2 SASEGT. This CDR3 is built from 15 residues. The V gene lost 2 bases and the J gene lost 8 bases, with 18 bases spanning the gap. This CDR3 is CASSEIVGPYQGYTF. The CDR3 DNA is TGTGCCAGCAGTGAAATCGTGGGTCCATACCAAGGCTACACCTTC.

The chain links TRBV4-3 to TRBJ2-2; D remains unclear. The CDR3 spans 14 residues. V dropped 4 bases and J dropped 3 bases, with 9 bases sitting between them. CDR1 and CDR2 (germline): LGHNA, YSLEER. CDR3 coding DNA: TGCGCCAGCAGCCTCGGATTAGACACCGGGGAGCTGTTTTTT. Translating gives CASSLGLDTGELFF.

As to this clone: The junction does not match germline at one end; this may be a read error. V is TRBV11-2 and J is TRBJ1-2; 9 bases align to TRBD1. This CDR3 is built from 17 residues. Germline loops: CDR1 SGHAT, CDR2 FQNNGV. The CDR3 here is CACSSRTGAGGDYGYTF. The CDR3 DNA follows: TGTGCCTGCAGCTCTAGGACAGGGGCGGGAGGGGACTATGGCTACACCTTC.

This CDR3 is CASSYGGGDYEQYF. The CDR3 DNA reads as TGTGCCAGCAGTTACGGTGGAGGGGACTACGAGCAGTACTTC. The genes are TRBV6-5 and TRBJ2-7; tentative D call: TRBD2 (6 bases). Germline V gene data show CDR1 as MNHEY and CDR2 as SVGAGI. The germline V and J ends were trimmed by 2 bases and 3 bases, with 11 bases remaining between them. This CDR3 is 14 amino acids long.

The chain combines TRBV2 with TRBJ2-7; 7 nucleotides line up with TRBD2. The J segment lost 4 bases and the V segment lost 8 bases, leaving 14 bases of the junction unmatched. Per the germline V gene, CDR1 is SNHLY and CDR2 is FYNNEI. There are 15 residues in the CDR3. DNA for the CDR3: TGTGCCAGCTTGCCTGGGAGCGGGGTAATGTACGAGCAGTACTTC. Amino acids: CASLPGSGVMYEQYF.

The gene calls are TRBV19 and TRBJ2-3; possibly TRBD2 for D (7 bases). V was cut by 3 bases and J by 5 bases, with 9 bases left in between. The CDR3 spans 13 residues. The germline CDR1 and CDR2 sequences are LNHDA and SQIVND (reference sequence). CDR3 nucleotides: TGTGCCAGTAGTATGCGGGGGCGAGATACGCAGTATTTT. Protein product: CASSMRGRDTQYF.

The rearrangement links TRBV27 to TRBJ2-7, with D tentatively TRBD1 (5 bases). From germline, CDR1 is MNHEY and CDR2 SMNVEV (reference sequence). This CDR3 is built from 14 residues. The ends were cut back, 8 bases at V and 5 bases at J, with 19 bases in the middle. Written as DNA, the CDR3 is TGTGCCAGCGGTTCCGTGGCAGGGTGGCACGAGCAGTACTTC. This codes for CASGSVAGWHEQYF.

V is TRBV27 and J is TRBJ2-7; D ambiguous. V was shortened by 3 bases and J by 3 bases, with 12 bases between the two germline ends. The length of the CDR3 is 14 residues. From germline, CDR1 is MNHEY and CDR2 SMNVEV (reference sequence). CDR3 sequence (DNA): TGTGCCAGCAGTTTTAATCCCCTTCTCTACGAGCAGTACTTC. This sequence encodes CASSFNPLLYEQYF.

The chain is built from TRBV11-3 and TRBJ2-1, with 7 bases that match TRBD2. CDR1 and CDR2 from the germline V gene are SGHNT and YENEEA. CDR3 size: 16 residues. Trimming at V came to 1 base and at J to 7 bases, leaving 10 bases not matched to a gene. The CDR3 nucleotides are TGTGCCAGCAGCTTAGTCCCCAGCGGGGCGCGTAATGAGCAGTTCTTC. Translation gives CASSLVPSGARNEQFF. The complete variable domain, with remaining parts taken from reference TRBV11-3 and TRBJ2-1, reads EAGVVQSPRYKIIEKKQPVAFWCNPISGHNTLYWYLQNLGQGPELLIRYENEEAVDDSQLPKDRFSAERLKGVDSTLKIQPAELGDSAVYLCASSLVPSGARNEQFFGPGTRLTVL.